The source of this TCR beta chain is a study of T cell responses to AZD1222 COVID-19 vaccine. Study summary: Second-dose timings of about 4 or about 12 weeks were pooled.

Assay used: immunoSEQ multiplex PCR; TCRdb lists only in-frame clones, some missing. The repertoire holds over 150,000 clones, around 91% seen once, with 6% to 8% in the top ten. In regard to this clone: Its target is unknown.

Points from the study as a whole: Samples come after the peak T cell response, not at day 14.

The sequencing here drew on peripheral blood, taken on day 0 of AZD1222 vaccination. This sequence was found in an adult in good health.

The CDR3 reads CASSSGTGGARAQETQYF. CDR3 coding DNA: TGTGCCAGCAGCTCCGGGACAGGGGGCGCGAGAGCACAAGAGACCCAGTACTTC. The genes are TRBV5-4 and TRBJ2-5; 12 bases are a match to TRBD1. The CDR3 spans 18 residues. CDR1 and CDR2 (germline): SGHNT, YYREEE (reference sequence). V lost 3 bases and J lost 2; bases outside the gene matches: 11.